The 3 T cell receptor beta chains presented below share a single source sample, sequenced in a study of radiotherapy plus CTLA-4 blockade in lung cancer. Sequencing was performed with immunoSEQ multiplex PCR; in TCRdb, only in-frame clones are kept and a portion is missing. Of 81,000 or so clones listed, roughly 80% are singletons. The specimen was peripheral blood, collected from a patient treated with radiotherapy plus ipilimumab. The receptors here all came from a human donor with non-small cell lung cancer who had stable disease on radiotherapy plus ipilimumab.

The chain carries TRBV6-5 and TRBJ2-1; tentatively, D is TRBD1 (6 bases). The CDR3 extends over 13 amino acids. Trimming took off 2 bases at V and 9 bases at J, with 11 bases between the two ends. CDR1 and CDR2 (germline): MNHEY, SVGAGI. CDR3 in DNA: TGTGCCAGCAGTTACACCAGGGGTCTTGAGCAGTTCTTC. It translates to CASSYTRGLEQFF.

V is TRBV2 and J is TRBJ2-1; D may match TRBD1 or TRBD2 (5 bases each). Germline CDR1 and CDR2: SNHLY and FYNNEI. This CDR3 has 15 amino acids. V was shortened by 11 bases and J by 4 bases, with 21 bases between the two germline ends. CDR3 in DNA: TGTGCCGACGACCGGGGCAGGGCCTCATACAATGAGCAGTTCTTC. Its translation is CADDRGRASYNEQFF. Complete variable domain (other parts from reference TRBV2 and TRBJ2-1): EPEVTQTPSHQVTQMGQEVILRCVPISNHLYFYWYRQILGQKVEFLVSFYNNEISEKSEIFDDQFSVERPDGSNFTLKIRSTKLEDSAMYFCADDRGRASYNEQFFGPGTRLTVL.

This clone was picked up one time. This sequence joins TRBV5-6 and TRBJ1-5, with 7 bases fitting TRBD1. Trimming at V came to 3 bases and at J to 9 bases, leaving 18 bases not matched to a gene. The CDR3 has 17 residues. Germline CDR1 is SGHDT and CDR2 is YYEEEE. As DNA, the CDR3 is TGTGCCAGCAGCTCACGGCTACAGGGGTTGGAAGGAGGGCCCCAGCATTTT. This gives the protein CASSSRLQGLEGGPQHF. The full variable domain, completed using reference TRBV5-6 and TRBJ1-5, is DAGVTQSPTHLIKTRGQQVTLRCSPKSGHDTVSWYQQALGQGPQFIFQYYEEEERQRGNFPDRFSGHQFPNYSSELNVNALLLGDSALYLCASSSRLQGLEGGPQHFGDGTRLSIL.